The present T cell receptor beta chain was sequenced within a study of regulatory T cells in long-lasting Graves disease. Study summary: Newly diagnosed Graves' patients had under 3 months of antithyroid drugs. Broader study findings: Between persistent patients, more than 2,500 public clonotypes were shared, exceeding the roughly 1,000 shared between new patients. Persistent disease preferred TRBV28, TRBJ1-2 and TRBJ2-5.

Time point meaning: newly diagnosed GD, antithyroid drugs for less than 3 months. PBMC RNA served as the TCR library source. Investigators prepared the TCR beta libraries by applying iRepertoire HTBI primers and Arm-PCR of CDR3 regions. Each CDR3 protein gets one entry after TCRdb re-called the multiplex PCR reads with MiXCR. The data hold fewer than 500,000 distinct CDR3 sequences, with around 16% observed a single time. To note about this clonotype: Its antigen is not known.

V dropped 0 bases and J dropped 3 bases, with 7 bases sitting between them. Germline CDR1 SGDLS, CDR2 YYNGEE. The CDR3 totals 14 residues. In addition, the sample was reused for a study of T cells in Graves' hyperthyroidism and ophthalmopathy.

Sequences were derived from peripheral blood mononuclear cells (PBMCs), sampled at new diagnosis, from a patient treated with antithyroid drugs. The chain links TRBV9 to TRBJ1-3; unclear D gene. The receptor's source is a man aged 40-49 years with Graves disease. The CDR3 is CASSVVPDGNTIYF. The CDR3 bases are TGTGCCAGCAGCGTAGTCCCTGATGGAAACACCATATATTTT.